The rows below give T cell receptor beta chains drawn from one sample of a study of shared clonotypes between healthy human individuals. Clones were sequenced by immunoSEQ multiplex PCR, and TCRdb holds only the in-frame ones, with some missing. The repertoire consists of under 600,000 clones, with 95% to 98% occurring once and the leading ten covering 0.3%. Sequenced sample: naive CD8+ T cells sorted from blood. The receptor source for this set is a man aged 30-40 years in good health. Each CDR3 is given with its conserved first and last residue. The D gene is left open where the match is weak. Rows may omit the clone size; those that give it use once, few, many or a size class.

cdr3_aa: CASSYVQGAYEQYF
cdr3_nt: TGTGCCAGCAGTTACGTACAGGGGGCCTACGAGCAGTACTTC
v_call: TRBV6-5
clone_size: .
j_call: TRBJ2-7
d_call: TRBD1

cdr3_aa: CASSGGGVLSSSSYNEQFF
cdr3_nt: TGTGCCAGCAGTGGGGGGGGAGTACTATCCTCAAGCTCCTACAATGAGCAGTTCTTC
v_call: TRBV4-2
clone_size: .
j_call: TRBJ2-1
d_call: TRBD2

cdr3_aa: CSVEDSGPHF
cdr3_nt: TGCAGCGTTGAAGATAGCGGGCCCCATTTT
v_call: TRBV29-1
clone_size: .
j_call: TRBJ2-3
d_call: TRBD2

cdr3_aa: CAINADLNGYTF
cdr3_nt: TGTGCCATCAACGCAGACCTGAATGGCTACACCTTC
v_call: TRBV10-3
clone_size: once
j_call: TRBJ1-2
d_call: .

cdr3_aa: CASSLQGSLAGNTIYF
cdr3_nt: TGTGCCAGCAGTTTACAGGGATCACTCGCCGGAAACACCATATATTTT
v_call: TRBV28
clone_size: .
j_call: TRBJ1-3
d_call: .

cdr3_aa: CASSDGTSGRYPTDTQYF
cdr3_nt: TGTGCCAGCAGCGACGGGACTAGCGGGAGGTATCCCACAGATACGCAGTATTTT
v_call: TRBV13
clone_size: .
j_call: TRBJ2-3
d_call: TRBD2

cdr3_aa: CASSEDRGPMTGTDTQYF
cdr3_nt: TGCGCCAGCAGTGAGGACAGGGGCCCCATGACGGGCACAGATACGCAGTATTTT
v_call: TRBV10-2
clone_size: once
j_call: TRBJ2-3
d_call: TRBD1

cdr3_aa: CASTGLAGGLDTQYF
cdr3_nt: TGTGCCAGTACGGGACTAGCGGGAGGTTTAGATACGCAGTATTTT
v_call: TRBV19
clone_size: .
j_call: TRBJ2-3
d_call: TRBD2

cdr3_aa: CASRAPVTTYEQYF
cdr3_nt: TGTGCCAGCAGGGCGCCGGTAACTACCTACGAGCAGTACTTC
v_call: TRBV7-9
clone_size: .
j_call: TRBJ2-7
d_call: .

cdr3_aa: CASTVLTAYEQYF
cdr3_nt: TGTGCCAGCACCGTCCTGACAGCCTACGAGCAGTACTTC
v_call: TRBV5-6
clone_size: .
j_call: TRBJ2-7
d_call: .